This T cell receptor (beta chain) was profiled in a study of blood T cell repertoires in COVID-19. Study summary: Collection of acute and convalescent COVID-19 samples took place in the United States, Italy and Spain. T cells, B-cell-depleted T cells, or PBMCs provided the cDNA or gDNA that served as material.

As handled by the study authors: Counts of nucleated cells, estimated from reference gene primer amplification, were obtained. Data came from immunoSEQ multiplex PCR; TCRdb stores just in-frame clones and leaves some out. V, J and clone size were drawn from that table, and D and trimming were deduced from the DNA. The table has about 230,000 clones, approximately 88% seen once. Living in 25 or so US areas, the participants were between roughly 18 and 95 years of age. The TCR comes from a woman younger than 45 who had been exposed to COVID-19. Sequences were obtained from PBMCs or T cells enriched from blood (not recorded which).

CDR3 nucleotide sequence: TGTGCCAGCAAAAGGACAGGGAGGTGGAGCCCTAATGAAAAACTGTTTTTT. Translated: CASKRTGRWSPNEKLFF. The rearrangement links TRBV27 to TRBJ1-4; the match to TRBD1 covers 8 bases. From germline, CDR1 is MNHEY and CDR2 SMNVEV (reference sequence). With V trimmed by 7 bases and J by 3 bases, 13 bases remained unmatched. CDR3 size: 17 residues. The variable domain in full, with the rest retrieved from reference TRBV27 and TRBJ1-4, is EAQVTQNPRYLITVTGKKLTVTCSQNMNHEYMSWYRQDPGLGLRQIYYSMNVEVTDKGDVPEGYKVSRKEKRNFPLILESPSPNQTSLYFCASKRTGRWSPNEKLFFGSGTQLSVL.